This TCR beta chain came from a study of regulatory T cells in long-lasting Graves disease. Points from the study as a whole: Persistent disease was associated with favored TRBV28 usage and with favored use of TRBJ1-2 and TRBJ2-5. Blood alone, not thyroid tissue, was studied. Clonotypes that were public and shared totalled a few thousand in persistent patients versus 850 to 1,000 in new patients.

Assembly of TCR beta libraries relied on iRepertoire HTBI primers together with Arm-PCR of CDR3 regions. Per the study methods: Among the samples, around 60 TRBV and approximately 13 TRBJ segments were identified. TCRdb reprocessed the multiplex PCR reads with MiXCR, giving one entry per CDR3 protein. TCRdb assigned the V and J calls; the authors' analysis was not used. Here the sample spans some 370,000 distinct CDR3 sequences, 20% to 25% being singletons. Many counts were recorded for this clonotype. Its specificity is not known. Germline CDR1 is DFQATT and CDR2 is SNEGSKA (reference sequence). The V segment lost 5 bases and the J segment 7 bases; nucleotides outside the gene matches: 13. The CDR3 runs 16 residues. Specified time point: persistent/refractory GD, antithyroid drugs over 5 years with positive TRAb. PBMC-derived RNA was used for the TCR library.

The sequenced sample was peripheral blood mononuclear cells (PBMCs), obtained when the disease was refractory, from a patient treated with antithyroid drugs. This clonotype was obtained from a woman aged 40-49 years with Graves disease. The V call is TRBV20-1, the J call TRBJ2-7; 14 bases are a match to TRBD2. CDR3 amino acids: CSAGGLAGDRLWEQYF. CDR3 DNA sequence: TGCAGTGCTGGGGGACTAGCGGGAGATCGTCTTTGGGAGCAGTACTTC.